This T cell receptor (beta chain) was documented in a study of cytomegalovirus exposure and HLA in healthy donors. Overall study: An earlier analysis found 120 million or so unique TCR beta sequences from around 180 million T cells. Findings and limits, study-wide: When a later analysis compared HLA-associated TCR beta chains with equally common others, the HLA-associated chains turned out to be more clonally expanded and to have lower generation probabilities. Follow-up analysis seemed to connect common viral pathogens with several of the most significant clusters identified.

In the case of this clone: What it binds is not known.

Primers included in the PCR were 60 Vbeta and 13 Jbeta primers. Sequenced by immunoSEQ multiplex PCR; TCRdb stores in-frame clones only, minus some. The top ten hold about 8% of the sample, which has 110,000 or so clones, over 55% seen once. With 3 bases clipped from V and 3 bases from J, the junction kept 2 bases outside the gene matches. There are 13 residues in the CDR3. CDR1 and CDR2 from the germline V gene are SGHDT and YYEEEE. V usage is TRBV5-6 and J usage is TRBJ2-7, with 8 bases aligning to TRBD1. Sequenced input: PBMCs. The TCR was taken from a man between 18 and 35 years old in good health and CMV-seropositive. CDR3 sequence (DNA): TGTGCCAGCAGCTCCGGACAGGGCTACGAGCAGTACTTC. This codes for CASSSGQGYEQYF.